The clone carrying this T cell receptor beta chain has at least ten counts. Antigen specificity is unknown. Stated time point: newly diagnosed GD, antithyroid drugs for less than 3 months. The TCR library was made from RNA that had been extracted from PBMCs in TRIzol. With iRepertoire HTBI primers and Arm-PCR of CDR3 regions, TCR beta libraries were built. Each CDR3 protein gets one entry after TCRdb re-called the multiplex PCR reads with MiXCR. The data hold 350,000 to 500,000 distinct CDR3 sequences, with roughly 17% observed a single time. This CDR3 spans 15 amino acids. Germline-derived CDR1 and CDR2 are LGHDT and YNNKEL (reference sequence). Trimming stripped 4 bases from V and 1 base from J, with 13 bases between. The source of the sample is a study of regulatory T cells in long-lasting Graves disease. Whole-study results and caveats: Sample size, which was small, may have reduced accuracy.

Separately, the same data were catalogued under a study of T cells in Graves' hyperthyroidism and ophthalmopathy.

This rearrangement joins TRBV3-1 to TRBJ1-1; no clear D. The origin of this receptor is a woman aged 18 to 35 with Graves disease. The specimen was peripheral blood mononuclear cells (PBMCs), collected at new diagnosis, from a patient treated with antithyroid drugs. The CDR3 DNA reads as TGTGCCAGCAGCCCGATCGGACGGGAGAACACTGAAGCTTTCTTT. Its protein product is CASSPIGRENTEAFF. The whole variable domain, remainder taken from reference TRBV3-1 and TRBJ1-1, is DTAVSQTPKYLVTQMGNDKSIKCEQNLGHDTMYWYKQDSKKFLKIMFSYNNKELIINETVPNRFSPKSPDKAHLNLHINSLELGDSAVYFCASSPIGRENTEAFFGQGTRLTVV.